Below are 18 T cell receptor beta chains sequenced from a single sample in a study of shared clonotypes between healthy human individuals. Naive CD8 populations comprised CD45RO-negative cells positively selected for CCR7, excluding terminally differentiated effector memory CD45RA+ cells. The table came from immunoSEQ multiplex PCR; TCRdb's copy has only in-frame clones and leaves some out. The table records some 1,900,000 clones, 85% to 95% of them present only once. The sequenced material came from naive CD8+ T cells sorted from blood. The receptors shown here come from a man between 18 and 35 years old in good health.

The chain combines TRBV4-1 with TRBJ1-1, with 7 bases lining up with TRBD1. Unmatched junction bases numbered 9, after V lost 0 bases and J lost 11 bases. CDR1 is MGHRA, CDR2 YSYEKL, per germline. The CDR3 is 14 amino acids. The CDR3 nucleotides are TGCGCCAGCAGCCAAGATCAAGGGGGCGCTTGGGCTTTCTTT. It encodes CASSQDQGGAWAFF.

This chain uses TRBV14 with TRBJ1-2, with 7 bases identical to TRBD1. The CDR3 is 16 amino acids. Germline loops: CDR1 SGHDN, CDR2 FVKESK. V shed 3 bases, J shed 5 bases, and the junction held 12 bases outside the gene matches. The CDR3, as DNA: TGTGCCAGCAGCCAGGGTCGAGGCAGGGGGGCTTATGGCTACACCTTC. The encoded protein is CASSQGRGRGAYGYTF.

This chain joins TRBV30 and TRBJ2-1; no reliable D call. CDR3 length equals 11 residues. CDR1 and CDR2 (germline): GTSNPN, SVGIG (reference sequence). Trimming shortened V by 0 bases and J by 10 bases, and 7 bases separated the two germline ends. The CDR3 reads CAWSVTREQFF. The CDR3 DNA reads TGTGCCTGGAGTGTAACCAGGGAGCAGTTCTTC.

This chain connects TRBV27 to TRBJ1-3; tentatively, D is TRBD1 (5 bases). V was clipped by 6 bases and J by 0 bases, with 18 bases between them. The CDR3 length is 17 residues. The V gene's germline CDR1 is MNHEY and CDR2 SMNVEV (reference sequence). The CDR3 loop is CASSPITPQGSGNTIYF. The DNA of the CDR3 is TGTGCCAGCAGCCCCATCACCCCGCAGGGCTCTGGAAACACCATATATTTT.

The V and J genes are TRBV19 and TRBJ2-7; the D is unclear. V lost 6 bases, J lost 2 bases, and 11 bases lay in between. This CDR3 is 13 amino acids long. Per germline, CDR1 LNHDA and CDR2 SQIVND (reference sequence). The CDR3 is CASSSTETYEQYF. DNA of the CDR3: TGTGCCAGTAGCTCGACGGAGACCTACGAGCAGTACTTC.

The chain couples TRBV5-8 to TRBJ2-1, with a weak D call TRBD1 (6 bases). The V end was cut by 3 bases, the J end by 8 bases, with 24 bases between. The germline gives CDR1 SGHTS, CDR2 YDEGEE. This CDR3 has 17 residues. Here the CDR3 reads CASSSRKTGQMGDEQFF. Written as DNA, the CDR3 is TGTGCCAGCAGCTCGAGAAAAACGGGACAAATGGGTGATGAGCAGTTCTTC.

Only a few counts were recorded for this clone. V gene TRBV19 combines with J gene TRBJ1-2, with D maybe TRBD1 (6 bases). Germline CDR1 is LNHDA and CDR2 is SQIVND (reference sequence). V was shortened by 5 bases and J by 0 bases, with 10 bases between the two germline ends. CDR3 size: 14 residues. The CDR3 reads CASSVTGTNYGYTF. DNA of the CDR3: TGTGCCAGTAGTGTAACAGGGACTAACTATGGCTACACCTTC.

The CDR3 sequence: CASSLGQGEGYTF. The CDR3, as DNA: TGTGCCAGCAGTTTAGGTCAGGGGGAAGGCTACACCTTC. The chain carries TRBV27 and TRBJ1-2, with TRBD1 matching 7 bases. The CDR3 is 13 amino acids. Germline assignment: CDR1 MNHEY and CDR2 SMNVEV (reference sequence). With 2 bases clipped from V and 8 bases from J, the junction kept 5 bases outside the gene matches.

The chain employs TRBV10-3 and TRBJ2-1; D not resolved. The CDR3 spans 15 residues. Germline loops: CDR1 ENHRY, CDR2 SYGVKD. V lost 2 bases to trimming and J lost 2 bases, with 10 bases between them. The CDR3, as DNA: TGTGCCATCAGTGAGCCGCGCGAGACCTACAATGAGCAGTTCTTC. It is translated as CAISEPRETYNEQFF.

The chain recombines TRBV29-1 with TRBJ2-1, with D uncertain. This CDR3 contains 12 residues. The ends were cut back, 4 bases at V and 8 bases at J, with 12 bases in the middle. Germline CDR1 SQVTM, CDR2 ANQGSEA. In nucleotides, the CDR3 is TGCAGCGTTGGGTCCCCGTCCCATGAGCAGTTCTTC. Translation gives CSVGSPSHEQFF.

The J gene is TRBJ1-5, the V gene TRBV27, with D perhaps matching TRBD1 (5 bases). Germline V gene data show CDR1 as MNHEY and CDR2 as SMNVEV (reference sequence). The V end lost 3 bases, the J end lost 5 bases, and 14 bases lay between the germline ends. The CDR3 length is 15 residues. The CDR3 DNA follows: TGTGCCAGCAGTTTGGTGGGGCCCGTCGATCAGCCCCAGCATTTT. Protein: CASSLVGPVDQPQHF.

This clone appeared a single time. The rearrangement uses TRBV19 and TRBJ2-2, with D unclear. Looked up from germline, CDR1 is LNHDA and CDR2 is SQIVND (reference sequence). This CDR3 is 14 amino acids long. The V and J ends lost 2 bases and 4 bases respectively, with 8 bases between them. In DNA form, the CDR3 reads TGTGCCAGTAGTATAAACCCTTTCACCGGGGAGCTGTTTTTT. Its translation is CASSINPFTGELFF.

V is TRBV2 and J is TRBJ2-7; the D gene is possibly TRBD2 (7 bases). V gave up 2 bases and J gave up 3 bases, with 29 bases separating them. CDR3 length: 20 residues. Per germline, CDR1 SNHLY and CDR2 FYNNEI. CDR3 region: CASSEIGGALGAGKFYEQYF. CDR3 sequence (DNA): TGTGCCAGCAGTGAAATCGGGGGCGCTCTGGGAGCGGGAAAGTTCTACGAGCAGTACTTC. The full variable domain, in which reference TRBV2 and TRBJ2-7 provide the parts outside the CDR3, is EPEVTQTPSHQVTQMGQEVILRCVPISNHLYFYWYRQILGQKVEFLVSFYNNEISEKSEIFDDQFSVERPDGSNFTLKIRSTKLEDSAMYFCASSEIGGALGAGKFYEQYFGPGTRLTVT.

V is TRBV11-2 and J is TRBJ2-7, with 12 nucleotides matching TRBD1. The CDR3 consists of 16 residues. Germline lookup yields CDR1 SGHAT and CDR2 FQNNGV. J was trimmed by 2 bases and V by 5 bases; bases with no gene match: 7. The chain's CDR3 is CASSEPGTGGAYEQYF. The CDR3 nucleotides read TGTGCCAGCAGCGAACCCGGGACAGGGGGCGCCTACGAGCAGTACTTC.

Here the CDR3 DNA reads TGTGCCAGCACCCCCCAAACGGCTGGGGCCAACGTCCTGACTTTC. It translates to CASTPQTAGANVLTF. The gene calls are TRBV2 and TRBJ2-6; D is uncertain. The CDR3 extends over 15 amino acids. V lost 7 bases and J lost 2, with 12 bases in between. The germline CDR1 and CDR2 sequences are SNHLY and FYNNEI. Full variable domain (rest looked up from reference TRBV2 and TRBJ2-6): EPEVTQTPSHQVTQMGQEVILRCVPISNHLYFYWYRQILGQKVEFLVSFYNNEISEKSEIFDDQFSVERPDGSNFTLKIRSTKLEDSAMYFCASTPQTAGANVLTFGAGSRLTVL.

The CDR3 nucleotides are TGTGCCAGCAGTTTGGGACAGCTAGGGGAGCTGTTTTTT. It translates to CASSLGQLGELFF. This chain joins TRBV28 and TRBJ2-2; TRBD1 matches at 7 bases. The CDR3 length is 13 residues. Germline CDR1 and CDR2: MDHEN and SYDVKM. V trimming: 3 bases; J trimming: 8 bases; junction bases outside the gene matches: 3.

This clone appeared a single time. This chain links TRBV9 with TRBJ2-1; no reliable D call. This CDR3 region has 12 residues. Germline V gene lookup returns CDR1 SGDLS and CDR2 YYNGEE. V shed 1 base and J shed 8 bases, with 7 bases lying between them. The CDR3 nucleotides are TGTGCCAGCAGCGTAAATAGTCATGAGCAGTTCTTC. As protein: CASSVNSHEQFF.

V usage is TRBV7-9 and J usage is TRBJ1-5; D might be TRBD1 (6 bases). Trimming stripped 1 base from V and 0 bases from J, with 13 bases between. In germline, CDR1 is SEHNR, CDR2 FQNEAQ (reference sequence). CDR3 length: 17 amino acids. The CDR3 DNA sequence: TGTGCCAGCAGCTTAGTCAAGGACAGCCTTAGCAATCAGCCCCAGCATTTT. Protein product: CASSLVKDSLSNQPQHF.